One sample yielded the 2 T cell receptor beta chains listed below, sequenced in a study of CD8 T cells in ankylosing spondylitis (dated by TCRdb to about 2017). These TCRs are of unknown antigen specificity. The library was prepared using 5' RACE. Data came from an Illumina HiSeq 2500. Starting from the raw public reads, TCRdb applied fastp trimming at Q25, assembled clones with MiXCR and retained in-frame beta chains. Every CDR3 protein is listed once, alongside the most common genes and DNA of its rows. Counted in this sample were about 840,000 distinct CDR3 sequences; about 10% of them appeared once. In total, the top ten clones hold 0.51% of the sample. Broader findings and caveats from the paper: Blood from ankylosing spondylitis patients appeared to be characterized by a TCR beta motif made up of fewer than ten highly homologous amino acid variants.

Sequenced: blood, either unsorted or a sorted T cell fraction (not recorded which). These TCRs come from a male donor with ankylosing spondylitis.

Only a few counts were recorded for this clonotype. Here the CDR3 reads CASSLDVGFYEQYF. CDR3 bases: TGTGCCAGCAGCTTGGACGTAGGTTTCTACGAGCAGTACTTC. The V and J genes are TRBV5-5 and TRBJ2-7; D remains ambiguous. The germline V gene has CDR1 SGHKS and CDR2 YYEKEE (reference sequence). This CDR3 is 14 amino acids long. Trimming cost V 0 bases and J 3 bases, with 10 bases left between them.

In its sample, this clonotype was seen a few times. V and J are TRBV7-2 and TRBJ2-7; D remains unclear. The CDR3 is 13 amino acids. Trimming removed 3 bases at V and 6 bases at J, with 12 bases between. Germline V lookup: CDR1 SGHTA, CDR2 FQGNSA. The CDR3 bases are TGTGCCAGCAGCTTTGCTGTATGGGGCGAGCAGTACTTC. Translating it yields CASSFAVWGEQYF.